A selection of T cell receptor beta chains follows, all from one sample in a study of CD8+CD57+ T cells in acquired aplastic anemia. TCRdb used MiXCR to reprocess the reads, holding one entry per CDR3 protein. The top ten hold 35% to 55% of the sample, which has 200,000 or so distinct CDR3 sequences, over 60% seen once. Sequencing was performed on sorted CD4+, CD8+, or CD8+CD57+ T cells (not recorded which) from PBMCs. The origin of the receptors is a human donor with severe aplastic anemia or a healthy control (not recorded which). Each CDR3 is given with its conserved first and last residue. The D gene is left open where the match is weak. Clone size is stated in some rows and not others, as once, few, many or a class when expanded.

j_call,clone_size,d_call,v_call,cdr3_nt,cdr3_aa
TRBJ2-7,many,TRBD2,TRBV20-1,TGCAGTGCTAGAGATCAAGGGGACTATTCCTACGAGCAGTACTTC,CSARDQGDYSYEQYF
TRBJ2-1,.,TRBD1,TRBV10-1,TGCGCCAGCAGTCGACAGGGGGGACACAATGAGCAGTTCTTC,CASSRQGGHNEQFF
TRBJ1-6,.,.,TRBV6-5,TGTGCCAGCAGCCCCGGAGGAGGTTCAAATTCACCCCTCCACTTT,CASSPGGGSNSPLHF
TRBJ1-3,once,.,TRBV13,TGTGCCAGCAGCTTAGACTCGGACTCTGGAAACACCATATATTTT,CASSLDSDSGNTIYF
TRBJ1-5,.,.,TRBV3-1,TGTGCCAGCAGAGGACGGAATAATCAGCCCCAGCATTTT,CASRGRNNQPQHF
TRBJ2-5,once,.,TRBV7-9,TGTGCCAGCAGCCCGGAAACGGGGGCCAGAGAGACCCAGTACTTC,CASSPETGARETQYF
TRBJ2-1,.,TRBD2,TRBV11-3,TGTGCCAGTAGCCTCGGACTAGCGGGAGGAAATGAGCAGTTCTTC,CASSLGLAGGNEQFF
TRBJ1-1,many,TRBD1,TRBV13,TGTGCCAGCAGGCCCACAGGGGGCGCTTGGAACACTGAAGCTTTCTTT,CASRPTGGAWNTEAFF
TRBJ1-1,once,.,TRBV2,TGTGCCAGCAGTCAGGTGGACGGGAGCACTGAAGCTTTCTTT,CASSQVDGSTEAFF
TRBJ1-5,many,.,TRBV12-3/TRBV12-4,TGTGCCAGCAGTTTTCTGGTGGGTCAGCCCCAGCATTTT,CASSFLVGQPQHF
TRBJ2-2,.,TRBD2,TRBV20-1,TGCAGTGCCCTAGCGGGAGGGAATGAGCAGTTTTTT,CSALAGGNEQFF
TRBJ2-3,.,.,TRBV5-1,TGCGCCAGCAGCTTAGTGGATAGCACAGATACGCAGTATTTT,CASSLVDSTDTQYF
TRBJ2-3,few,.,TRBV27,TGTGCCAGCAGTTTAGGATACGGCACAGATACGCAGTATTTT,CASSLGYGTDTQYF
TRBJ1-5,.,.,TRBV2,TGTGTCAGCAGTGAAGAGCCGAGGGGCAATCAGCCCCAGCATTTT,CVSSEEPRGNQPQHF
TRBJ1-2,.,.,TRBV9,TGTGCCAGCAGCGTAGGTGGGAACGACTATGGCTACACCTTC,CASSVGGNDYGYTF
TRBJ2-1,.,.,TRBV20-1,TGCAGTGCTATCCTCTTAGTGACCATCAATGAGCAGTCCTTC,CSAILLVTINEQSF
TRBJ2-3,many,.,TRBV12-3/TRBV12-4,TGTGCCAGCAGTTCGAGTGGGGGGCACAAAGATACGCAGTATTTT,CASSSSGGHKDTQYF
TRBJ2-2,.,.,TRBV10-1,TGCGCCAGCAGTGATGGGACACAGGCCGGGGAGCTGTTTTTT,CASSDGTQAGELFF
TRBJ1-1,.,.,TRBV24-1,TGTGCCACCAGTGGAACAGGTTCGGCCAACACTGAAGCTTTCTTT,CATSGTGSANTEAFF
TRBJ2-5,.,.,TRBV2,TGTGCCAGCAGTGCTGCCGGGTCTCCTAGCGAGACCCAGTACTTC,CASSAAGSPSETQYF
TRBJ2-5,many,TRBD1,TRBV5-6,TGTGCCAGCAGCCCGGAATGGGACAGGGACCAAGAGACCCAGTACTTC,CASSPEWDRDQETQYF
TRBJ1-2,.,.,TRBV20-1,TGCAGTGCGGAAGGGGGCTATGGCTACACCTTC,CSAEGGYGYTF
TRBJ2-7,many,.,TRBV12-3/TRBV12-4,TGTGCCAGCAGTCTCCGACAGGAAACCTACGAGCAGTACTTC,CASSLRQETYEQYF
TRBJ1-6,.,.,TRBV7-9,TGTGCCAGCAGCTTCGAGTATACGAATCCACCCCTCCACTTT,CASSFEYTNPPLHF
TRBJ2-7,many,.,TRBV19,TGTGCCAGTAGTATAGGTCTGGGGGAAGAGCAGTACTTC,CASSIGLGEEQYF
TRBJ1-1,.,TRBD1,TRBV20-1,TGCAGTTACAACAGGGGCGGACAAGCTTTCTTT,CSYNRGGQAFF
TRBJ1-2,few,TRBD1,TRBV20-1,TGCAGTGCTAGGCCGAGGACAGGGGGCTATGGCTACACCTTC,CSARPRTGGYGYTF
TRBJ2-5,.,TRBD2,TRBV7-2,TGTGCCAGCAGCTTAGTGGCGCTAACTAGCGGGAGGATAGGGACCCAGTACTTC,CASSLVALTSGRIGTQYF